This T cell receptor beta chain is from a study of response to subunit inactivated influenza vaccine. Study-level points and caveats: Only a handful of new T cells, the authors suggested, are recruited with each seasonal influenza vaccination.

In TCRdb, the RT-PCR reads were re-called with MiXCR into one record per CDR3 protein. The sample holds 530,000 or so distinct CDR3 sequences, around 25% seen once. The CDR3 length is 13 residues. The V gene lost 4 bases and the J gene lost 7 bases, with 11 bases spanning the gap. Germline CDR1 SGDLS, CDR2 YYNGEE. Remarks on this clonotype: Its specificity is not known.

The specimen comprised CD4+ T cells sorted from PBMCs, sampled around 5 days after vaccination. The receptor was derived from a man between 50 and 59 years old who received an inactivated influenza vaccine. The gene calls are TRBV9 and TRBJ2-2; D may be TRBD1 (5 bases). For the CDR3, the DNA is TGTGCCAGCAGCACTCTTAGGGGCGGGGAGCTGTTTTTT. This encodes CASSTLRGGELFF.